A selection of T cell receptor beta chains follows, all from one sample in a study of blood T cell repertoires in COVID-19. Sequencing used immunoSEQ multiplex PCR; TCRdb keeps in-frame clones, though not all of them. The sample records roughly 110,000 clones, about 79% being singletons. Sequenced sample: peripheral blood. Receptor source: a man older than 75 with COVID-19, enrolled during active disease. Both conserved end residues are part of each CDR3. A D gene is named only where the DNA matches it firmly. Size values are once, few and many counts, or a class for expanded clones, and some rows have none.

D gene,clone size,V gene,J gene,CDR3 DNA,CDR3 protein
TRBD2,once,TRBV5-4,TRBJ2-5,TGTGCCAGCAGCTTTACGGCGGGAGCTGAAGAGACCCAGTACTTC,CASSFTAGAEETQYF
TRBD2,NA,TRBV19,TRBJ2-7,TGTGCCAGTAGTGCCCAGCTAGCGGGTCCATACGAGCAGTACTTC,CASSAQLAGPYEQYF
TRBD1,few,TRBV6-5,TRBJ1-5,TGTGCCAGCAGCTCCGGGCAGGGGGCTCAGCCCCAGCATTTT,CASSSGQGAQPQHF
NA,once,TRBV6-5,TRBJ2-1,TGTGCCAGCAGTTACTCGCCAGGGCCGGAGTCTGAGCAGTTCTTC,CASSYSPGPESEQFF
TRBD2,once,TRBV5-4,TRBJ2-1,TGTGCCAGCAGCTTGGAGGGGACTAGTTCCTACAATGAGCAGTTCTTC,CASSLEGTSSYNEQFF
TRBD1,once,TRBV25-1,TRBJ1-2,TGTGCCAGCAGTAGAGGGACAGGGGGCGAAGCTAACTATGGCTACACCTTC,CASSRGTGGEANYGYTF
NA,NA,TRBV7-5,TRBJ2-7,TGTGCCAGAAGCTTAACGTCAGAATTGGCCGACGAGCAGTACTTC,CARSLTSELADEQYF
TRBD1,NA,TRBV7-9,TRBJ2-1,TGTGCCAGCAGCTTAGGGTGGGGGGACAGGGAACCTAGTAACAATGAGCAGTTCTTC,CASSLGWGDREPSNNEQFF
NA,NA,TRBV4-2,TRBJ1-1,TGTGCCAGCAGCAAGGACAACGCTATAGCGGCGACCTACACTGAAGCTTTCTTT,CASSKDNAIAATYTEAFF
TRBD1,NA,TRBV4-1,TRBJ2-3,TGCGCCAGCAGCCCTCAGGGGACAGTGCAGTATTTT,CASSPQGTVQYF
TRBD1,NA,TRBV18,TRBJ1-1,TGTGCCAGCTCACCTCCCCCCGGACAGGGATCCGACACTGAAGCTTTCTTT,CASSPPPGQGSDTEAFF
NA,NA,TRBV28,TRBJ1-3,TGTGCCAGCAGCGTATCAACGGCTGGAAACACCATATATTTT,CASSVSTAGNTIYF
NA,few,TRBV4-2,TRBJ1-2,TGTGCCAGCAGCCCGAGGGAAGGGTATGGCTACACCTTC,CASSPREGYGYTF
NA,NA,TRBV21-1,TRBJ2-1,TGTGCCAGCAGCCCACGGTTCCCCTACAATGAGCAGTTCTTC,CASSPRFPYNEQFF
TRBD2,NA,TRBV20-1,TRBJ2-7,TGCAGTGCTAGTGGGGTAGCGGGAGCTTACGAGCAGTACTTC,CSASGVAGAYEQYF
NA,many,TRBV29-1,TRBJ1-3,TGCAGCGTCTTGAGCTCTGGAAACACCATATATTTT,CSVLSSGNTIYF
TRBD2,NA,TRBV4-2,TRBJ2-2,TGTGCCAGCAGCCAAGAAATCGCGGGAGTTACCGGGGAGCTGTTTTTT,CASSQEIAGVTGELFF
TRBD1,NA,TRBV28,TRBJ2-5,TGTGCCAGCATTGATGCGACAGGGCCGAACCAATGGAAGACCCAGTACTTC,CASIDATGPNQWKTQYF
TRBD2,once,TRBV13,TRBJ2-7,TGTGCCAGCAGCTTAGGACTAGCGAACACGTATTCCTACGAGCAGTACTTC,CASSLGLANTYSYEQYF
NA,once,TRBV19,TRBJ1-2,TGTGCCAGTAGTACCTCCCCAGGAAATGGCTACACCTTC,CASSTSPGNGYTF
TRBD2,NA,TRBV10-3,TRBJ2-1,TGTGCCATCAAAGAGGGGACTAGCGGGAGGGGGAATGAGCAGTTCTTC,CAIKEGTSGRGNEQFF
TRBD2,NA,TRBV28,TRBJ2-1,TGTGCCAGCAGTCCGACTAGCGGGTGGAGCTACAATGAGCAGTTCTTC,CASSPTSGWSYNEQFF
TRBD1,NA,TRBV28,TRBJ2-7,TGTGCCAGCAGGTCCGATGGGACAGGGGTCTCCTACGAGCAGTACTTC,CASRSDGTGVSYEQYF
NA,NA,TRBV29-1,TRBJ2-7,TGCAGCGTTGAAGTTGGAGATTCCTACGAGCAGTACTTC,CSVEVGDSYEQYF
NA,few,TRBV7-2,TRBJ2-3,TGTGCCAGCAGCTCGGGACATAGCACAGATACGCAGTATTTT,CASSSGHSTDTQYF
TRBD2,NA,TRBV24-1,TRBJ2-1,TGTGCCACCAGTGATCCGAATAGCGGGAGTGACAATGAGCAGTTCTTC,CATSDPNSGSDNEQFF
TRBD1,NA,TRBV6-2/TRBV6-3,TRBJ2-7,TGTGCCAGCAGCCGGCCAGGGGGCCTCCTGGGGGAGCAGTACTTC,CASSRPGGLLGEQYF
NA,NA,TRBV3-1/TRBV3-2,TRBJ2-2,TGTGCCAGCAGCCCCTGGGAGGCCGGGGAGCTGTTTTTT,CASSPWEAGELFF
NA,NA,TRBV21-1,TRBJ2-1,TGTGCCAGCAGCAAATTTCGGCGGGAGTGCTCCTACAATGAGCAGTTCTTC,CASSKFRRECSYNEQFF
TRBD2,NA,TRBV19,TRBJ2-3,TGTGCCAGTATGGGAAGGGTAGCGGGAGCTTCAGATACGCAGTATTTT,CASMGRVAGASDTQYF
TRBD1,NA,TRBV10-3,TRBJ2-5,TGTGCCATCAGTGAGTCGTTAGGGGGCGCCCCAGAGACCCAGTACTTC,CAISESLGGAPETQYF
TRBD2,NA,TRBV19,TRBJ2-3,TGTGCCAGTAGCCCCGGGACTAGTTTACCCGATACGCAGTATTTT,CASSPGTSLPDTQYF
TRBD2,NA,TRBV10-3,TRBJ2-5,TGTGCCATCAGTGAGTTGGGACTAGCGGGAGAGGAGACCCAGTACTTC,CAISELGLAGEETQYF
NA,few,TRBV5-1,TRBJ1-3,TGCGCCAGCAGCTTGGACACATCCTCTGGAAACACCATATATTTT,CASSLDTSSGNTIYF
TRBD1,few,TRBV28,TRBJ1-2,TGTGCCAGCAGTTTAGTCCGACAGGGGGGAACCTTC,CASSLVRQGGTF
NA,few,TRBV6-5,TRBJ2-7,TGTGCCAGCAGACCCGGACAGCGTTCCTACGAGCAGTACTTC,CASRPGQRSYEQYF
NA,NA,TRBV28,TRBJ2-2,TGTGCCAGCAAGTCGGGTCCCGGGGAGCTGTTTTTT,CASKSGPGELFF
TRBD1,NA,TRBV4-2,TRBJ1-4,TGTGCCAGCAGCCCCCGGACAGGGGTAGGCGAAAAACTGTTTTTT,CASSPRTGVGEKLFF
TRBD1,NA,TRBV11-2,TRBJ1-4,TGTGCCAGCAGCTTAGATCCGGGACAGTCACTGCATCTTAATGAAAAACTGTTTTTT,CASSLDPGQSLHLNEKLFF
NA,NA,TRBV13,TRBJ1-3,TGTGCCAGCAGCTGGCCAACGGGGGGTCCCGACTCTGGAAACACCATATATTTT,CASSWPTGGPDSGNTIYF
NA,NA,TRBV28,TRBJ2-5,TGTGCCAGCAGTTTCCGTGGGAGCCGGGGAGAGACCCAGTACTTC,CASSFRGSRGETQYF
NA,few,TRBV28,TRBJ2-1,TGTGCCAGCAGTTTATTCGGCGGGAATGAGCAGTTCTTC,CASSLFGGNEQFF
TRBD1,NA,TRBV7-9,TRBJ1-5,TGTGCCAGCAGCTTAGCGGGACAGGGCTCCCGCAATCAGCCCCAGCATTTT,CASSLAGQGSRNQPQHF
TRBD2,few,TRBV18,TRBJ2-1,TGTGCCAGCTCCACTTCCAGCGGGGGCGATGAGCAGTTCTTC,CASSTSSGGDEQFF
NA,NA,TRBV28,TRBJ1-1,TGTGCCAGCAGTTTATTACACGTAGCTACTGAAGCTTTCTTT,CASSLLHVATEAFF
NA,NA,TRBV24-1,TRBJ1-1,TGTGCCACCAGTGATTTGGATTTCAGATCGAACACTGAAGCTTTCTTT,CATSDLDFRSNTEAFF